This TCR beta chain was observed in a study of T cells in localized non-small cell lung cancer. The CDR3 covers 15 residues. The J segment lost 2 bases and the V segment lost 5 bases, leaving 9 bases of the junction unmatched. CDR1 and CDR2 (germline): SGHTA, FQGNSA. TCRdb's table, derived via immunoSEQ multiplex PCR, lists solely in-frame clones and lacks some. Among about 34,000 clones listed, 93% were seen once. This sample comprised peripheral blood, obtained before any cancer treatment. This sequence joins TRBV7-2 and TRBJ2-7, with TRBD1 matching over 7 bases. This clonotype was obtained from a female donor older than 55 with stage I lung adenocarcinoma. The DNA for the CDR3 is TGTGCCAGCAGCGTACAGGGGTGGGAGACCTACGAGCAGTACTTC. As protein: CASSVQGWETYEQYF.